The present T cell receptor beta chain was sequenced within a study of T cell changes during pregnancy in multiple sclerosis. Sequencing was performed with immunoSEQ multiplex PCR; in TCRdb, only in-frame clones are kept and a portion is missing. This sample has tens of thousands of clones; roughly 92% occur once, and the top ten carry 3.7%. Per germline, CDR1 MNHEY and CDR2 SMNVEV (reference sequence). The V segment lost 4 bases and the J segment 0 bases; nucleotides outside the gene matches: 3. This CDR3 spans 15 amino acids. The chain is built from TRBV27 and TRBJ2-4; 7 bases map to TRBD2. This material consisted of peripheral blood, taken after pregnancy. The source is a female donor in good health, enrolled as a control in a pregnancy study. Here the CDR3 DNA reads TGTGCCAGCAGTTCTAGCGGAGAAGCCAAAAACATTCAGTACTTC. Translating gives CASSSSGEAKNIQYF.